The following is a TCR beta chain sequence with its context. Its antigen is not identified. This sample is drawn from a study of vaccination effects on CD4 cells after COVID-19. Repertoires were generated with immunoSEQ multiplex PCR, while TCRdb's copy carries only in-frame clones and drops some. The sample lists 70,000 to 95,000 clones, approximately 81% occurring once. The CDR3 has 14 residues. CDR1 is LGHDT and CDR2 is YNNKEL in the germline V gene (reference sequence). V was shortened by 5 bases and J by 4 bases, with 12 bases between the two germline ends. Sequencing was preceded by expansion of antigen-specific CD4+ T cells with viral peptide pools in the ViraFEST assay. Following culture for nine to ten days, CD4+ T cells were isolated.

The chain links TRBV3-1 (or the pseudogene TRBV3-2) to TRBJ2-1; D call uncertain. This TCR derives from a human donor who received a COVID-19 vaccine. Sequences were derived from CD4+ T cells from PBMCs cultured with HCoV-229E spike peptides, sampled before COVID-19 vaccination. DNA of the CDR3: TGTGCCAGCAGCTTACAAGTTACTTACAATGAGCAGTTCTTC. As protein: CASSLQVTYNEQFF.